The 14 T cell receptor beta chains given below trace back to one sample, sequenced in a study of identical twins. TCRdb recomputed calls from the 5' RACE reads with MiXCR, one row per CDR3 protein. This table holds 15,000 to 20,000 distinct CDR3 sequences, 55% to 75% found once. Sequenced input: memory (CD45RO+) T cells sorted from blood. The receptors stem from a woman between 18 and 29 years old in good health. This table probably holds off-target reads from a library built for another chain.

This chain joins TRBV29-1 and TRBJ2-7; perhaps TRBD2 as D (6 bases). V dropped 4 bases and J dropped 5 bases, with 15 bases sitting between them. This CDR3 contains 13 residues. In germline, CDR1 is SQVTM, CDR2 ANQGSEA. The CDR3 reads CSVGGLLANEQYF. CDR3 bases: TGCAGCGTTGGGGGACTCCTGGCCAACGAGCAGTACTTC.

The J gene is TRBJ1-1, the V gene TRBV6-2 or TRBV6-3; possibly TRBD1 for D (5 bases). CDR1 MNHEY and CDR2 SVGEGT come from the germline V gene. V lost 5 bases, J lost 2 bases, and 15 bases lay in between. There are 15 residues in the CDR3. CDR3 protein: CASSPSGTGNTEAFF. Here the CDR3 DNA reads TGTGCCAGCAGTCCCTCCGGGACCGGAAACACTGAAGCTTTCTTT.

This clonotype was counted once. Here the CDR3 DNA reads TGTGCCAGCTCACCGCCAGACATACCTCCGGGTGGAGGGTTCTTC. It encodes CASSPPDIPPGGGFF. The chain is built from TRBV18 and TRBJ2-1; D is possibly TRBD2 (5 bases). The CDR3 runs to 15 residues. CDR1 is KGHSH and CDR2 is LQKENI in the germline V gene. The V end was cut by 3 bases, the J end by 15 bases, with 24 bases between.

This sequence joins TRBV2 and TRBJ1-1; D is possibly TRBD1 (5 bases). The CDR3 spans 15 residues. Germline CDR1 reads SNHLY; CDR2 reads FYNNEI. With 10 bases removed from V and 6 bases from J, the gap between germline ends came to 24 bases. CDR3 DNA sequence: TGTGCCACCCGATTCTATGACCAGCCGGGGGCTGAAGCTTTCTTT. This translates into CATRFYDQPGAEAFF.

The V gene is TRBV12-3 or TRBV12-4, the J gene TRBJ2-7, with D possibly being TRBD2 (6 bases). The CDR3 contains 14 residues. The V gene lost 1 base and the J gene lost 3 bases, with 10 bases spanning the gap. For the CDR3, the DNA is TGTGCCAGCAGTTTAGGGAGGGTGAACTACGAGCAGTACTTC. Translated, it gives CASSLGRVNYEQYF.

The CDR3 DNA reads as TGCAGTGCTCGGGGGGGTTTCGTGCCTGGCTACACCTTC. Amino acids: CSARGGFVPGYTF. V and J are TRBV20-1 and TRBJ1-2; D possibly corresponds to TRBD1 (5 bases). V was shortened by 5 bases and J by 7 bases, with 17 bases between the two germline ends. The CDR3 runs 13 residues. CDR1 and CDR2 from the germline V gene are DFQATT and SNEGSKA (reference sequence).

This clonotype was counted a few times. The V gene is TRBV10-2, the J gene TRBJ1-1; no definite D call. V was cut by 7 bases and J by 8 bases, with 11 bases left in between. This CDR3 contains 11 residues. The germline V gene has CDR1 WSHSY and CDR2 SAAADI. The CDR3 loop reads CASILDREAFF. CDR3 DNA sequence: TGCGCCAGCATATTAGATAGGGAAGCTTTCTTT.

V gene TRBV15 combines with J gene TRBJ2-3; 11 positions match TRBD2. This CDR3 is built from 14 residues. Germline V gene sequence: CDR1 LNHNV, CDR2 YYDKDF (reference sequence). Germline trimming cut 1 base from V and 11 bases from J; bases unmatched to any gene: 5. The CDR3 loop reads CATSRASGGSVQYF. The DNA of the CDR3 is TGTGCCACCAGCAGAGCTAGCGGGGGGAGTGTGCAGTATTTT.

This clonotype was seen once. This rearrangement joins TRBV3-1 to TRBJ2-5, with D possibly matching TRBD2 (5 bases). Germline CDR1 and CDR2: LGHDT and YNNKEL (reference sequence). V dropped 1 base and J dropped 5 bases, with 8 bases sitting between them. The CDR3 has 13 residues. The CDR3 bases are TGTGCCAGCAGCCAAGCTAGAGGGGAGACCCAGTACTTC. This codes for CASSQARGETQYF.

The chain has TRBV11-2 and TRBJ2-1; maybe TRBD2 (5 bases). This CDR3 is 15 amino acids long. CDR1 is SGHAT and CDR2 is FQNNGV in the germline V gene. The V gene lost 5 bases and the J gene lost 3 bases, with 14 bases spanning the gap. The CDR3 sequence is CASSPRGLNYNEQFF. CDR3 coding DNA: TGTGCCAGCAGCCCCCGCGGGCTGAACTACAATGAGCAGTTCTTC.

The rearrangement joins TRBV6-5 to TRBJ2-4; D may be TRBD2 (6 bases). The CDR3 has 14 amino acids. The germline V and J ends were trimmed by 4 bases and 8 bases, with 15 bases remaining between them. The germline V gene encodes CDR1 MNHEY and CDR2 SVGAGI. The CDR3 coding sequence is TGTGCCAGCAGTTCTAGGGCGGGAATTGACATTCAGTACTTC. It specifies CASSSRAGIDIQYF.

This chain links TRBV6-2 or TRBV6-3 with TRBJ1-1; weak D call: TRBD1 (5 bases). CDR1 and CDR2 (germline): MNHEY, SVGEGT. V was trimmed by 5 bases and J by 1 base, leaving 11 bases between them. This CDR3 spans 14 amino acids. In DNA form, the CDR3 reads TGTGCCAGCAGTCGCACAGGAAAGAACACTGAAGCTTTCTTT. Amino acid sequence: CASSRTGKNTEAFF.

DNA of the CDR3: TGTGCCAGCTCACCGTATGGACAGGGGGCCTACGAGCAGTACTTC. It yields the protein CASSPYGQGAYEQYF. The chain is built from TRBV18 and TRBJ2-7; 10 bases match TRBD1. Germline CDR1 KGHSH, CDR2 LQKENI. The J segment lost 2 bases and the V segment lost 3 bases, leaving 4 bases of the junction unmatched. The CDR3 totals 15 residues.

In DNA, the CDR3 is TGCGCCAGCAGCCAAGACGCCGGGGGACGTCCGCAGCCCCAGCATTTT. The encoded protein is CASSQDAGGRPQPQHF. This rearrangement joins TRBV4-3 to TRBJ1-5; D possibly corresponds to TRBD1 (5 bases). CDR3 length equals 16 residues. Trimming left V 0 bases short and J 7 bases short, with 16 bases between. CDR1 is LGHNA, CDR2 YSLEER, per germline.